A selection of T cell receptor beta chains follows, all from one sample in a study of regulatory T cells in long-lasting Graves disease. TCRdb re-called the multiplex PCR reads with MiXCR, one entry per CDR3 protein. The sample consists of some 560,000 distinct CDR3 sequences, 15% to 20% of them appearing once. This same sample was also taken into another study, of T cells in Graves' hyperthyroidism and ophthalmopathy.

Sample: peripheral blood mononuclear cells (PBMCs), taken at new diagnosis, from a patient treated with antithyroid drugs. Receptors originate from a woman in her forties or fifties with Graves disease. Both conserved end residues are part of each CDR3. The D gene is left open where the match is weak. A clone size is listed for some rows: how often the clone was seen (once, few, many), or a class if it is expanded.

TRBV10-2,TRBJ1-5,NA,NA,CASRTGAGGFSNQPQHF,TGCGCCAGCAGAACGGGGGCCGGTGGGTTTAGCAATCAGCCCCAGCATTTT
TRBV5-1,TRBJ2-5,TRBD1,NA,CASSRADRGRETQYF,TGCGCCAGCAGCAGGGCCGACAGGGGGCGAGAGACCCAGTACTTC
TRBV5-1,TRBJ1-1,NA,many,CASSLALGENTEAFF,TGCGCCAGCAGCTTGGCTTTAGGGGAGAACACTGAAGCTTTCTTT
TRBV7-2,TRBJ1-5,NA,many,CASSLDPGNQPQHF,TGTGCCAGCAGCTTAGATCCGGGGAATCAGCCCCAGCATTTT
TRBV27,TRBJ1-2,NA,few,CASSIRAGYGYTF,TGTGCCAGCAGCATCAGGGCGGGCTATGGCTACACCTTC
TRBV20-1,TRBJ1-4,NA,NA,CSARTGGASNEKLFF,TGCAGTGCTAGGACGGGGGGAGCCTCTAATGAAAAACTGTTTTTT
TRBV7-6,TRBJ2-1,TRBD2,few,CASSPSRLAGNHNEQFF,TGTGCCAGCAGCCCCTCCCGACTAGCGGGGAATCACAATGAGCAGTTCTTC
TRBV27,TRBJ2-1,TRBD2,many,CASSLGSGGASEQFF,TGTGCCAGCAGTTTAGGTAGCGGGGGGGCGAGTGAGCAGTTCTTC
TRBV19,TRBJ1-3,NA,NA,CASSIQSDGSGNTIYF,TGTGCCAGTAGTATCCAATCGGACGGCTCTGGAAACACCATATATTTT
TRBV18,TRBJ1-1,TRBD1,many,CASSTGAEAFF,TGTGCCAGCTCAACAGGGGCAGAAGCTTTCTTT
TRBV30,TRBJ2-3,TRBD2,many,CAWSVRSGGADTQYF,TGTGCCTGGAGTGTACGTAGCGGGGGGGCAGATACGCAGTATTTT
TRBV10-3,TRBJ2-7,TRBD1,many,CASAGQGSSYEQYF,TGTGCCAGCGCAGGACAGGGTTCGTCCTACGAGCAGTACTTC
TRBV10-3,TRBJ2-7,TRBD2,few,CAISGRVSGGYSSYEQYF,TGTGCCATCAGTGGACGCGTTAGCGGGGGCTATAGCTCCTACGAGCAGTACTTC
TRBV14,TRBJ1-3,TRBD1,few,CASSQGTVNTIYF,TGTGCCAGCAGCCAGGGGACAGTCAACACCATATATTTT
TRBV7-9,TRBJ1-1,NA,many,CASSLALGLYTEAFF,TGTGCCAGCAGCTTAGCGCTGGGGCTCTACACTGAAGCTTTCTTT
TRBV13,TRBJ1-2,NA,many,CASSPGAGGSYGYTF,TGTGCCAGCAGCCCTGGGGCGGGGGGTAGCTATGGCTACACCTTC
TRBV6-6,TRBJ1-5,NA,NA,CASSYSTQRNQPQHF,TGTGCCAGCAGTTACTCGACACAGCGCAATCAGCCCCAGCATTTT
TRBV7-2,TRBJ2-2,TRBD2,NA,CARPSGGARELFF,TGTGCCAGACCGAGCGGGGGGGCGAGAGAGCTGTTTTTT
TRBV2,TRBJ1-1,NA,many,CASSLTENTEAFF,TGTGCCAGCAGTTTGACGGAGAACACTGAAGCTTTCTTT
TRBV11-2,TRBJ2-7,TRBD1,many,CASSLYGQGGTYEQYF,TGTGCCAGCAGCCTGTACGGACAGGGAGGCACCTACGAGCAGTACTTC
TRBV18,TRBJ2-7,NA,NA,CASSPPGPGTYEQYF,TGTGCCAGCTCACCACCCGGGCCAGGGACCTACGAGCAGTACTTC
TRBV6-2/TRBV6-3,TRBJ2-7,NA,many,CASSEDPTASYEQYF,TGTGCCAGCAGTGAAGACCCGACAGCCTCCTACGAGCAGTACTTC
TRBV12-3/TRBV12-4,TRBJ2-1,TRBD2,many,CASSMGLDSEQFF,TGTGCCAGCAGTATGGGACTAGATAGTGAGCAGTTCTTC
TRBV6-1,TRBJ1-1,NA,many,CASSPRLGGTEAFF,TGTGCCAGCAGCCCCAGACTGGGAGGCACTGAAGCTTTCTTT
TRBV7-9,TRBJ2-1,TRBD2,many,CASSLYIGGGEYNEQFF,TGTGCCAGCAGCTTATATATCGGGGGGGGAGAATACAATGAGCAGTTCTTC
TRBV4-2,TRBJ2-2,TRBD2,NA,CASSQLAGVLAGELFF,TGTGCCAGCAGCCAACTAGCGGGGGTACTGGCCGGGGAGCTGTTTTTT
TRBV6-1,TRBJ2-7,NA,few,CASSRAYGDSYEQYF,TGTGCCAGCAGTAGAGCGTACGGAGACTCCTACGAGCAGTACTTC
TRBV6-1,TRBJ1-2,NA,many,CASSLQGPPYGYTF,TGTGCCAGCAGCCTCCAGGGCCCCCCCTATGGCTACACCTTC
TRBV7-8,TRBJ2-5,NA,many,CASTVLRGETQYF,TGTGCCAGCACCGTACTGCGCGGTGAGACCCAGTACTTC
TRBV2,TRBJ1-4,NA,many,CASSLDRSWEKLFF,TGTGCCAGCAGTCTAGACAGGAGTTGGGAAAAACTGTTTTTT
TRBV20-1,TRBJ2-3,TRBD1,NA,CSARGTGVGTDTQYF,TGCAGTGCTAGGGGGACAGGGGTTGGCACAGATACGCAGTATTTT
TRBV6-2/TRBV6-3,TRBJ1-2,NA,many,CASSYDREYYGYTF,TGTGCCAGCAGTTACGACCGGGAATACTATGGCTACACCTTC
TRBV27,TRBJ2-3,TRBD2,few,CASSLGTSRSTDTQYF,TGTGCCAGCAGTCTCGGGACTAGCCGCAGCACAGATACGCAGTATTTT
TRBV20-1,TRBJ1-5,TRBD1,many,CSARAGGQPQHF,TGCAGTGCTAGGGCAGGGGGACAGCCCCAGCATTTT
TRBV5-8,TRBJ2-1,TRBD2,few,CASKGGGASIEQFF,TGTGCCAGCAAAGGCGGGGGGGCAAGTATTGAGCAGTTCTTC
TRBV6-1,TRBJ2-2,NA,many,CASSRDARDGWAGELFF,TGTGCCAGCAGCCGCGACGCGAGGGACGGGTGGGCCGGGGAGCTGTTTTTT
TRBV7-9,TRBJ1-1,TRBD1,once,CASRNRSQGAPTEAFF,TGTGCCAGCAGAAACAGGTCGCAGGGGGCGCCCACTGAAGCTTTCTTT
TRBV12-3/TRBV12-4,TRBJ1-1,TRBD1,many,CASSPQTGVTEAFF,TGTGCCAGCAGTCCTCAGACAGGGGTCACTGAAGCTTTCTTT
TRBV18,TRBJ1-2,TRBD1,few,CASSPQPGTGAGYTF,TGTGCCAGCTCACCACAACCTGGGACAGGGGCAGGCTACACCTTC
TRBV12-3/TRBV12-4,TRBJ2-1,TRBD1,many,CASSLVGQGSRNEQFF,TGTGCCAGCAGTTTAGTCGGACAGGGCAGTAGGAATGAGCAGTTCTTC
TRBV6-5,TRBJ2-2,TRBD1,NA,CASSSGQGTGELFF,TGTGCCAGCAGTTCCGGACAGGGAACCGGGGAGCTGTTTTTT
TRBV7-9,TRBJ1-5,NA,NA,CASSSSRVLAGYTGEPQHF,TGTGCCAGCAGCTCCTCCCGAGTACTAGCGGGGTACACCGGGGAGCCCCAGCATTTT
TRBV11-2,TRBJ2-1,TRBD1,many,CASTPRQGAYNEQFF,TGTGCCAGCACCCCCCGCCAGGGGGCCTACAATGAGCAGTTCTTC
TRBV2,TRBJ1-6,NA,many,CASSDKGSGSPLHF,TGTGCCAGCAGTGACAAGGGGTCTGGTTCACCCCTCCACTTT
TRBV12-3/TRBV12-4,TRBJ1-1,TRBD1,many,CASSLGTGGGITEAFF,TGTGCCAGCAGTTTAGGGACAGGGGGAGGCATCACTGAAGCTTTCTTT
TRBV6-1,TRBJ1-1,NA,many,CASSPEVDTEAFF,TGTGCCAGCAGCCCTGAAGTGGACACTGAAGCTTTCTTT
TRBV15,TRBJ2-1,NA,NA,CATSRDLGASSYNEQFF,TGTGCCACCAGCAGAGATCTAGGCGCAAGCTCCTACAATGAGCAGTTCTTC
TRBV6-5,TRBJ1-2,NA,many,CASSYSSWASRTGYTF,TGTGCCAGCAGTTACTCGTCTTGGGCCTCCAGGACTGGCTACACCTTC
TRBV20-1,TRBJ1-1,NA,many,CSAPDGPLNTEAFF,TGCAGTGCTCCGGACGGACCCTTGAACACTGAAGCTTTCTTT
TRBV28,TRBJ1-1,NA,many,CASTHPLGTEAFF,TGTGCCAGCACCCACCCGTTGGGCACTGAAGCTTTCTTT
TRBV7-8,TRBJ2-1,TRBD2,many,CASSLVSGGPTYNEQFF,TGTGCCAGCAGCTTAGTTAGCGGGGGGCCTACCTACAATGAGCAGTTCTTC
TRBV5-1,TRBJ2-1,NA,few,CASSLQLGESRQFF,TGCGCCAGCAGCTTGCAGTTAGGGGAAAGTAGGCAGTTCTTC
TRBV6-2/TRBV6-3,TRBJ2-7,NA,many,CASSYSDGTTYEQYF,TGTGCCAGCAGTTACTCGGATGGGACAACCTACGAGCAGTACTTC